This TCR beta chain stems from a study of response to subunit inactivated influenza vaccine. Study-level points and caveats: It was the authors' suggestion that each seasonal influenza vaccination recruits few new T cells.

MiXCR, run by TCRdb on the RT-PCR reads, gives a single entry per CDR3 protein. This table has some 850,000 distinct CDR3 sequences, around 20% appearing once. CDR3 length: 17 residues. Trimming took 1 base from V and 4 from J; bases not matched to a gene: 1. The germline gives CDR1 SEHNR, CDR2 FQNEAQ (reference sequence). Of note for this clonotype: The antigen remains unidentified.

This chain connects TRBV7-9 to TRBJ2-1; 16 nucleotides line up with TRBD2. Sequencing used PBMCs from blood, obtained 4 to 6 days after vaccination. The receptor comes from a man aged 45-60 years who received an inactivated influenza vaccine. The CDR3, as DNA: TGTGCCAGCAGCTTAGAGGGACTAGCGGGAGGGTACAATGAGCAGTTCTTC. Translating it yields CASSLEGLAGGYNEQFF.